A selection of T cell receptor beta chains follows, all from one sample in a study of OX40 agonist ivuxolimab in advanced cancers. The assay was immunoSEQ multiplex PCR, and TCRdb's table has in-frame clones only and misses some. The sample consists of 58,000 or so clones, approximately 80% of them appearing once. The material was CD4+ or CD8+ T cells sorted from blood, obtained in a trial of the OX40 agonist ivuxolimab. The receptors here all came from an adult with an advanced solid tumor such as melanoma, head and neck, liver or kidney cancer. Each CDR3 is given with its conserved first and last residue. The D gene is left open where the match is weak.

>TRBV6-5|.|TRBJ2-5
TGTGCCAGCAGTTACTCGCGGTTTGAGGAGACCCAGTACTTC
CASSYSRFEETQYF
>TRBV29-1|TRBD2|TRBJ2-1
TGCAGCGTTGGGACTAGCGGGATGAATGAGCAGTTCTTC
CSVGTSGMNEQFF
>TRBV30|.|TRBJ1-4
TGTGCCTGGAGCCAAAGACAGGCAGGGCGAAAACTGTTTTTT
CAWSQRQAGRKLFF
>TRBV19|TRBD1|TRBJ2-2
TGTGCCAGTAGGCAACCGGGACAGGGGAACACCGGGGAGCTGTTTTTT
CASRQPGQGNTGELFF
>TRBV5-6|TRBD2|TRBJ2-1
TGTGCCAGCACCGGACTAGCGGGAGAGGCTGAGTTCTTC
CASTGLAGEAEFF
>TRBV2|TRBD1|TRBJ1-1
TGTGCCATCGGGACAGCGAACACTGAAGCTTTCTTT
CAIGTANTEAFF
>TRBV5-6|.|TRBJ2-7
TGTGCCAGCAGCCGGACTTATTGGAACGAGCAGTACTTC
CASSRTYWNEQYF
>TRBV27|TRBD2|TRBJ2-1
TGTGCCAGCAGTCCTCGGGTAGCGGGGGCCCCGGGGAATGAGCAGTTCTTC
CASSPRVAGAPGNEQFF
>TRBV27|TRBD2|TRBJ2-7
TGTGCCAGCAGTTTACTAGCGGCCTACGAGCAGTACTTC
CASSLLAAYEQYF
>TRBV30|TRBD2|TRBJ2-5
TGTGCCTGGAGTGTAGGTGGGGGGGAAGGGCTGGAGACCCAGTACTTC
CAWSVGGGEGLETQYF